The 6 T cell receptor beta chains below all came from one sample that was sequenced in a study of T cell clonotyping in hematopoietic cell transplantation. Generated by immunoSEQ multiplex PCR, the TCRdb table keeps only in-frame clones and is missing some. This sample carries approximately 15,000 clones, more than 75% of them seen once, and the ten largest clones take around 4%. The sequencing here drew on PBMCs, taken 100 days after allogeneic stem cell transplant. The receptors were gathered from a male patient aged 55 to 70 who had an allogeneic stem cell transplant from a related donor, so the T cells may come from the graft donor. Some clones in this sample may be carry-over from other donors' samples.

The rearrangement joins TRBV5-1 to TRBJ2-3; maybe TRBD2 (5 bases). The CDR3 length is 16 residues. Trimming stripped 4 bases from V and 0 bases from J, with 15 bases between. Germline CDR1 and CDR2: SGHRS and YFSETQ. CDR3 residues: CASSPSQRWSTDTQYF. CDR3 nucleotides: TGCGCCAGCAGCCCGTCGCAGCGGTGGAGCACAGATACGCAGTATTTT.

CDR3 sequence: CASSQDASGGNSGANVLTF. CDR3 nucleotide sequence: TGTGCCAGCAGCCAAGACGCTTCAGGGGGCAACTCTGGGGCCAACGTCCTGACTTTC. The chain has TRBV4-2 and TRBJ2-6; 8 positions match TRBD1. V lost 0 bases, J lost 0 bases, and 7 bases stayed unmatched. Germline assignment: CDR1 LGHNA and CDR2 YNFKEQ. This CDR3 is built from 19 residues.

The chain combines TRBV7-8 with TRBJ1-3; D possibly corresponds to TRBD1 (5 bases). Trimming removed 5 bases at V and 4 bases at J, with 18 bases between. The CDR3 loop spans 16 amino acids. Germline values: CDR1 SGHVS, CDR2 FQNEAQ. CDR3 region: CASSNYRTRTGNTIYF. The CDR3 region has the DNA TGTGCCAGCAGCAACTACAGGACCCGGACCGGAAACACCATATATTTT. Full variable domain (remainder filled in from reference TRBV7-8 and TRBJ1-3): GAGVSQSPRYKVAKRGQDVALRCDPISGHVSLFWYQQALGQGPEFLTYFQNEAQLDKSGLPSDRFFAERPEGSVSTLKIQRTQQEDSAVYLCASSNYRTRTGNTIYFGEGSWLTVV.

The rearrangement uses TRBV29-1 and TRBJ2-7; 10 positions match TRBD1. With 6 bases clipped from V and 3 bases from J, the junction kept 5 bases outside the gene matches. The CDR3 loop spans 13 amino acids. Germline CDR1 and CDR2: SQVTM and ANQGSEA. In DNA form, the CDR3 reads TGCAGCGTCCCGGGACAGGGGAGCTACGAGCAGTACTTC. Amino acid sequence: CSVPGQGSYEQYF.

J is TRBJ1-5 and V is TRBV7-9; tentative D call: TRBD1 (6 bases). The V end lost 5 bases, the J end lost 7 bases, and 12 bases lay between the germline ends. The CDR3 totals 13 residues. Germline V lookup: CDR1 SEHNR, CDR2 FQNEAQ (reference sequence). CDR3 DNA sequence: TGTGCCAGCAGCCCAGGGGTAGGCCAGCCCCAGCATTTT. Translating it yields CASSPGVGQPQHF.

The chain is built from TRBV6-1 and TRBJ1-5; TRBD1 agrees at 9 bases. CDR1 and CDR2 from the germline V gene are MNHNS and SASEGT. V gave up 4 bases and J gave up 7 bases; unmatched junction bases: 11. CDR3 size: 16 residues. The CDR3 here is CASSASGQGMVQPQHF. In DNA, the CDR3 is TGTGCCAGCAGTGCCTCGGGACAGGGCATGGTACAGCCCCAGCATTTT.